The 29 T cell receptor beta chains listed next were all sequenced from one sample in a study of PD-1 blockade in classical Hodgkin lymphoma (dated by TCRdb to about 2020). The library was made by the immunoSEQ multiplex PCR assay. Drawn from immuneACCESS, this table holds only the in-frame rearrangements with V and J called that TCRdb kept. Clones are partly lost; checked studies trace under half to an unresolved V gene and leave the rest unexplained. The sample profile shows roughly 40,000 clones; about nine tenths of them were found once. Of the sample, about 8.9% is held by the ten largest clones. In light of the paper, this sample's time point label describes: cycle 1 day 1 (C1D1), immediately before nivolumab initiation. Relapse after autologous stem cell transplantation had occurred in all trial patients, and cohorts A, B and C were distinguished by prior brentuximab vedotin exposure. The input for sequencing was peripheral blood mononuclear cells (PBMCs), taken at baseline. The receptors originated from a human donor with classical Hodgkin lymphoma.

V is TRBV27 and J is TRBJ2-1, with TRBD2 matching 8 bases. Trimming at V came to 1 base and at J to 8 bases, leaving 4 bases not matched to a gene. CDR1 is MNHEY and CDR2 is SMNVEV in the germline V gene (reference sequence). This CDR3 is built from 14 residues. CDR3 bases: TGTGCCAGCAGTTTATTGACGGGAGGGGATGAGCAGTTCTTC. Its protein is CASSLLTGGDEQFF.

The chain has TRBV25-1 and TRBJ1-2; possibly TRBD1 for D (5 bases). Germline V gene data show CDR1 as MGHDK and CDR2 as SYGVNS. The V end was cut by 4 bases, the J end by 0 bases, with 15 bases between. This CDR3 has 16 amino acids. CDR3 nucleotide sequence: TGTGCCAGCAGTGGAGTAGGGACCGATGCTAACTATGGCTACACCTTC. The encoded protein is CASSGVGTDANYGYTF.

The V gene is TRBV7-3, the J gene TRBJ1-2; 11 bases are a match to TRBD1. V lost 5 bases and J lost 8; bases outside the gene matches: 4. From germline, CDR1 is SGHTA and CDR2 FQGTGA. The length of the CDR3 is 13 residues. CDR3 loop: CASSRGQGEGYTF. The CDR3 bases are TGTGCCAGCAGCCGGGGACAGGGGGAGGGCTACACCTTC.

The CDR3 sequence is CASSGGLAGGWRQETQYF. DNA for the CDR3: TGTGCCAGCAGTGGGGGACTAGCGGGAGGTTGGCGGCAAGAGACCCAGTACTTC. The chain links TRBV2 to TRBJ2-5; 15 positions match TRBD2. The CDR3 runs 18 residues. The V gene end was trimmed by 4 bases and the J gene end by 2 bases; junction bases not matched to a gene: 8. CDR1 is SNHLY and CDR2 is FYNNEI in the germline V gene.

This chain uses TRBV5-1 with TRBJ1-5, with D possibly being TRBD1 (6 bases). The CDR3 loop spans 15 amino acids. Germline CDR1 reads SGHRS; CDR2 reads YFSETQ. V was trimmed by 0 bases and J by 4 bases, leaving 11 bases between them. CDR3 nucleotides: TGCGCCAGCAGCTTGGAAGGGGGATTAAATCAGCCCCAGCATTTT. It codes for CASSLEGGLNQPQHF.

The chain combines TRBV5-4 with TRBJ1-2; a weak D match, TRBD1 (6 bases). This CDR3 contains 17 residues. The germline V gene encodes CDR1 SGHNT and CDR2 YYREEE (reference sequence). Trimming left V 0 bases short and J 0 bases short, with 15 bases between. CDR3 bases: TGTGCCAGCAGCTTGGCCGGGAGGGGGATAGCTAACTATGGCTACACCTTC. This gives the protein CASSLAGRGIANYGYTF.

V is TRBV5-1 and J is TRBJ2-7, with D unclear. Germline lookup yields CDR1 SGHRS and CDR2 YFSETQ. The germline V and J ends were trimmed by 1 base and 2 bases, with 10 bases remaining between them. CDR3 length equals 14 residues. The CDR3 DNA is TGCGCCAGCAGCTTGATTGCAAACCCCTACGAGCAGTACTTC. Amino acid sequence: CASSLIANPYEQYF.

The CDR3 sequence: CASSLAGEEGYTF. The DNA for the CDR3 is TGCGCCAGCAGCTTGGCTGGGGAGGAGGGCTACACCTTC. The rearrangement joins TRBV5-1 to TRBJ1-2; D not certain. Trimming left V 0 bases short and J 8 bases short, with 11 bases between. The CDR3 totals 13 residues. CDR1 and CDR2 (germline): SGHRS, YFSETQ.

V usage is TRBV7-9 and J usage is TRBJ2-7; D possibly corresponds to TRBD2 (5 bases). Germline V gene sequence: CDR1 SEHNR, CDR2 FQNEAQ (reference sequence). V dropped 3 bases and J dropped 6 bases, with 12 bases sitting between them. CDR3 length: 13 residues. Here the CDR3 DNA reads TGTGCCAGCAGCTTCACGGGGAACCCCGAGCAGTACTTC. Its protein product is CASSFTGNPEQYF.

This clone was seen a single time. This chain uses TRBV10-3 with TRBJ2-7; tentative D call: TRBD2 (6 bases). Germline V gives CDR1 ENHRY, CDR2 SYGVKD. The V and J ends lost 10 bases and 2 bases respectively, with 24 bases between them. The CDR3 extends over 16 amino acids. The CDR3 loop is CATMGRRGGLAYEQYF. In DNA, the CDR3 is TGTGCCACCATGGGTAGGAGGGGCGGGTTGGCCTACGAGCAGTACTTC.

The chain combines TRBV5-4 with TRBJ2-1; 14 positions agree with TRBD2. CDR1 SGHNT and CDR2 YYREEE come from the germline V gene (reference sequence). CDR3 length: 14 amino acids. Germline trimming cut 4 bases from V and 14 bases from J; bases unmatched to any gene: 8. CDR3: CASSETSGRAGKFF. Here the CDR3 DNA reads TGTGCCAGCAGCGAGACTAGCGGGAGGGCCGGGAAGTTCTTC.

The V call is TRBV10-3, the J call TRBJ1-6; D is unresolved. V lost 4 bases, J lost 14 bases, and 12 bases lay in between. Germline V CDR1 and CDR2: ENHRY, SYGVKD. CDR3 length: 12 residues. The CDR3 spells CAISGSTMALHF. CDR3 bases: TGTGCCATCAGTGGCAGCACTATGGCCCTCCACTTT.

The chain has TRBV7-2 and TRBJ2-1, with no clear D. The V end was cut by 0 bases, the J end by 6 bases, with 6 bases between. CDR1 and CDR2 from the germline V gene are SGHTA and FQGNSA. The CDR3 length is 13 residues. CDR3 loop: CASSLAGSNEQFF. The DNA of the CDR3 is TGTGCCAGCAGCTTAGCCGGTAGCAATGAGCAGTTCTTC.

The CDR3 DNA reads as TGTGCCAGCAGCCCCGGACTGAAAAACATTCAGTACTTC. Residues: CASSPGLKNIQYF. The J gene is TRBJ2-4, the V gene TRBV13; tentative D call: TRBD2 (5 bases). CDR3 length equals 13 residues. Trimming cost V 5 bases and J 4 bases, with 9 bases left between them. Germline CDR1 PRHDT, CDR2 FYEKMQ (reference sequence).

The J gene is TRBJ2-1, the V gene TRBV11-2, with D possibly matching TRBD1 (6 bases). The CDR3 totals 14 residues. The germline V and J ends were trimmed by 0 bases and 10 bases, with 13 bases remaining between them. Germline-derived CDR1 and CDR2 are SGHAT and FQNNGV. The CDR3 DNA sequence: TGTGCCAGCAGCTTAGATTGGGACAACGGCGAGCAGTTCTTC. Translated: CASSLDWDNGEQFF.

CDR3 residues: CASSLIARAEAFF. In nucleotides, the CDR3 is TGTGCCAGCAGCTTAATAGCAAGGGCTGAAGCTTTCTTT. The chain couples TRBV7-3 to TRBJ1-1; D not resolved. The CDR3 spans 13 residues. Germline V gene lookup returns CDR1 SGHTA and CDR2 FQGTGA. V gave up 1 base and J gave up 6 bases, with 9 bases separating them.

Worth noting for this clone: The junction and the germline gene differ at one end; a read error may be behind it. The chain is built from TRBV29-1 and TRBJ2-7; 12 bases match TRBD2. Germline values: CDR1 SQVTM, CDR2 ANQGSEA. CDR3 size: 15 residues. CDR3 sequence reads: CSVEGASGRAYEQYF. DNA of the CDR3: TGCAGCGTGGAAGGGGCTAGCGGGAGGGCCTACGAGCAGTACTTC.

The V and J genes are TRBV5-6 and TRBJ2-3; a weak D match, TRBD2 (5 bases). This CDR3 is 16 amino acids long. The V and J ends lost 0 bases and 1 base respectively, with 12 bases between them. In germline, CDR1 is SGHDT, CDR2 YYEEEE. The CDR3 sequence is CASSLAGSAGTDTQYF. CDR3 DNA: TGTGCCAGCAGCTTGGCCGGTAGCGCAGGCACAGATACGCAGTATTTT.

The chain has TRBV11-2 and TRBJ2-7, with D unresolved. Germline loops: CDR1 SGHAT, CDR2 FQNNGV. Trimming pared 4 bases from V and 4 bases from J, leaving 14 bases between. The CDR3 runs to 14 residues. The CDR3 reads CASSSLRRLYEQYF. The CDR3 region has the DNA TGTGCCAGCAGCTCTCTTCGGAGACTTTACGAGCAGTACTTC.

The chain joins TRBV7-9 to TRBJ2-4; unclear D gene. Trimming took 2 bases from V and 7 from J, leaving 9 bases between them. Looked up from germline, CDR1 is SEHNR and CDR2 is FQNEAQ (reference sequence). The CDR3 totals 13 residues. CDR3 coding DNA: TGTGCCAGCAGCTTAAAAGGGCCGAACATTCAGTACTTC. As protein: CASSLKGPNIQYF. The variable domain in full, with the rest retrieved from reference TRBV7-9 and TRBJ2-4, is DTGVSQNPRHKITKRGQNVTFRCDPISEHNRLYWYRQTLGQGPEFLTYFQNEAQLEKSRLLSDRFSAERPKGSFSTLEIQRTEQGDSAMYLCASSLKGPNIQYFGAGTRLSVL.

The CDR3 coding sequence is TGTGCCAGCAGCCCCTGGGAGGCAACTAATGAAAAACTGTTTTTT. It is translated as CASSPWEATNEKLFF. The chain employs TRBV5-5 and TRBJ1-4; no clear D. The CDR3 totals 15 residues. Germline CDR1 and CDR2: SGHKS and YYEKEE (reference sequence). V dropped 4 bases and J dropped 0 bases, with 10 bases sitting between them.

This clone occurred once. The rearrangement uses TRBV27 and TRBJ2-3; 13 nucleotides match TRBD2. Germline values: CDR1 MNHEY, CDR2 SMNVEV (reference sequence). The CDR3 has 15 residues. With V trimmed by 5 bases and J by 6 bases, 5 bases remained unmatched. The chain's CDR3 is CASSTRTSGGDTQYF. As DNA, the CDR3 is TGTGCCAGCAGTACTCGGACTAGCGGGGGTGATACGCAGTATTTT.

The chain couples TRBV28 to TRBJ1-1; D call uncertain. The germline V gene encodes CDR1 MDHEN and CDR2 SYDVKM. Trimming pared 6 bases from V and 2 bases from J, leaving 10 bases between. This CDR3 contains 13 residues. CDR3 protein: CASSFYINTEAFF. CDR3 DNA: TGTGCCAGCAGCTTCTATATAAACACTGAAGCTTTCTTT.

The gene calls are TRBV28 and TRBJ2-1; 10 bases fit TRBD1. The CDR3 has 16 residues. Germline V gives CDR1 MDHEN, CDR2 SYDVKM. V trimming: 6 bases; J trimming: 2 bases; junction bases outside the gene matches: 7. CDR3: CASRGDRGGTYNEQFF. The CDR3 DNA reads as TGTGCCAGCAGGGGGGACAGGGGCGGGACCTACAATGAGCAGTTCTTC.

This rearrangement joins TRBV5-1 to TRBJ2-7, with D possibly TRBD1 on 6 matching bases. V was pared by 3 bases and J by 4 bases, with 8 bases between. The V gene's germline CDR1 is SGHRS and CDR2 YFSETQ. The CDR3 totals 12 residues. The CDR3 nucleotides read TGCGCCAGCAGCTCCACAGGGTACGAGCAGTACTTC. Its translation: CASSSTGYEQYF.

On this clone: One junction end does not reproduce the germline sequence, and a read error may be involved. V gene TRBV20-1 combines with J gene TRBJ1-2; D unclear. Germline V gene sequence: CDR1 DFQATT, CDR2 SNEGSKA (reference sequence). The CDR3 is 11 amino acids. The CDR3 bases are TGCAGTGCTAGAATCCTCCAGCTCTCTCCCTTC. Its translation is CSARILQLSPF.

This clone was picked up one time. The chain uses TRBV29-1 and TRBJ2-3, with 7 positions matching TRBD1. J was trimmed by 2 bases and V by 3 bases; bases with no gene match: 8. The germline V gene encodes CDR1 SQVTM and CDR2 ANQGSEA. This CDR3 has 15 residues. CDR3: CSVETTGTHTDTQYF. The DNA of the CDR3 is TGCAGCGTTGAGACGACAGGGACACACACAGATACGCAGTATTTT.

This chain links TRBV10-3 with TRBJ2-3; TRBD2 matches 10 bases. V shed 6 bases and J 6 bases; nucleotides not matched to a gene: 12. Germline CDR1 reads ENHRY; CDR2 reads SYGVKD. The CDR3 covers 16 residues. This chain's CDR3 is CAISPFESGGADTQYF. The CDR3 DNA is TGTGCCATCAGCCCTTTTGAGAGCGGGGGGGCTGATACGCAGTATTTT.

V usage is TRBV6-5 and J usage is TRBJ2-6; D is undetermined. V was clipped by 5 bases and J by 0 bases, with 5 bases between them. Germline V lookup: CDR1 MNHEY, CDR2 SVGAGI. The CDR3 loop spans 14 amino acids. Here the CDR3 DNA reads TGTGCCAGCAGTCTCCTCTCTGGGGCCAACGTCCTGACTTTC. Encoded protein: CASSLLSGANVLTF.